The next 27 T cell receptor beta chains were all read from a single sample in a study of T cell repertoires in cytomegalovirus infection. TCRdb re-analysed the reads in MiXCR, keeping a single row per CDR3 protein. Among fewer than 350,000 distinct CDR3 sequences, roughly 28% were seen once, and the ten largest hold 15% to 20%. No antigens are known for them. The sequences come from cultured PBMCs, collected from culture after CMV antigen stimulation. The receptors here all came from a human donor in good health (CMV status not recorded). Some clones in this sample may be carry-over from other donors' samples.

This sequence joins TRBV11-1 and TRBJ1-1; 8 positions match TRBD1. The junction had 18 bases not matched to a gene; V was cut back by 0 bases and J by 6 bases. The CDR3 has 19 residues. CDR1 and CDR2 (germline): SGHAT, FQDESV (reference sequence). CDR3 loop: CASSLAISIMGQAAAEAFF. Here the CDR3 DNA reads TGTGCCAGCAGCTTAGCGATCTCGATAATGGGACAGGCGGCCGCTGAAGCTTTCTTT.

This clonotype was detected only a few times. V gene TRBV19 combines with J gene TRBJ1-5; D is possibly TRBD1 (6 bases). The ends were cut back, 2 bases at V and 0 bases at J, with 14 bases in the middle. The germline CDR1 and CDR2 sequences are LNHDA and SQIVND (reference sequence). The CDR3 is 17 residues long. The DNA for the CDR3 is TGTGCCAGTAGTATAAGGAAGGACAGCTATAGCAATCAGCCCCAGCATTTT. Residues: CASSIRKDSYSNQPQHF.

This chain uses TRBV7-6 with TRBJ2-3; 10 bases fit TRBD2. The CDR3 has 15 residues. Per germline, CDR1 SGHVS and CDR2 FNYEAQ. The ends lost 5 bases at V and 6 bases at J; junction bases unmatched: 8. The CDR3: CASSTSGVYLDTQYF. DNA for the CDR3: TGTGCCAGCAGCACTAGCGGGGTATATCTGGATACGCAGTATTTT.

The V gene is TRBV7-9, the J gene TRBJ1-6, with D tentatively TRBD1 (5 bases). From germline, CDR1 is SEHNR and CDR2 FQNEAQ (reference sequence). This CDR3 spans 15 amino acids. The V end lost 0 bases, the J end lost 6 bases, and 9 bases lay between the germline ends. The CDR3 coding sequence is TGTGCCAGCAGCTTAGCGCAAGGGGCTAATTCACCCCTCCACTTT. Amino acid sequence: CASSLAQGANSPLHF. The full variable domain, in which reference TRBV7-9 and TRBJ1-6 provide the parts outside the CDR3, is DTGVSQNPRHKITKRGQNVTFRCDPISEHNRLYWYRQTLGQGPEFLTYFQNEAQLEKSRLLSDRFSAERPKGSFSTLEIQRTEQGDSAMYLCASSLAQGANSPLHFGNGTRLTVT.

J is TRBJ2-2 and V is TRBV7-6, with D possibly being TRBD1 (6 bases). Per the germline V gene, CDR1 is SGHVS and CDR2 is FNYEAQ. This CDR3 contains 15 residues. V shed 0 bases and J shed 2 bases, with 7 bases lying between them. In nucleotides, the CDR3 is TGTGCCAGCAGCTTAGCGGACAGCAACACCGGGGAGCTGTTTTTT. This gives the protein CASSLADSNTGELFF.

V and J are TRBV6-2 or TRBV6-3 and TRBJ2-7, with D perhaps matching TRBD1 (6 bases). This CDR3 has 15 residues. Germline-derived CDR1 and CDR2 are MNHEY and SVGEGT. Trimming stripped 2 bases from V and 2 bases from J, with 13 bases between. CDR3 nucleotides: TGTGCCAGCAGTTACGAAACAGGGAACACCTACGAGCAGTACTTC. It yields the protein CASSYETGNTYEQYF.

This sequence joins TRBV10-3 and TRBJ2-1, with TRBD2 as a possible D gene (7 bases). Trimming took 8 bases from V and 5 from J, leaving 16 bases between them. This CDR3 spans 14 amino acids. Germline V CDR1 and CDR2: ENHRY, SYGVKD. CDR3 sequence reads: CAIRAGARDNEQFF. CDR3 nucleotides: TGTGCCATCCGGGCGGGGGCTAGGGACAATGAGCAGTTCTTC.

The chain links TRBV7-8 to TRBJ2-2; 11 nucleotides agree with TRBD2. Losses at the gene ends were 5 bases for V and 1 base for J; bases not matched to a gene: 6. CDR1 and CDR2 (germline): SGHVS, FQNEAQ. This CDR3 is built from 17 residues. The CDR3 protein is CASSTSGTSGNTGELFF. The CDR3 nucleotides read TGTGCCAGCAGCACATCCGGGACTAGCGGGAACACCGGGGAGCTGTTTTTT.

This clonotype appeared a few times. The J gene is TRBJ2-1, the V gene TRBV11-3, with unresolved D. V dropped 1 base and J dropped 6 bases, with 13 bases sitting between them. The germline CDR1 and CDR2 sequences are SGHNT and YENEEA. The CDR3 runs 15 residues. This chain's CDR3 is CASSLGHRALNEQFF. The CDR3 DNA reads as TGTGCCAGCAGCTTAGGGCACCGGGCACTCAATGAGCAGTTCTTC. Filled out from reference TRBV11-3 and TRBJ2-1, the complete variable domain reads EAGVVQSPRYKIIEKKQPVAFWCNPISGHNTLYWYLQNLGQGPELLIRYENEEAVDDSQLPKDRFSAERLKGVDSTLKIQPAELGDSAVYLCASSLGHRALNEQFFGPGTRLTVL.

The chain combines TRBV2 with TRBJ1-2; D is undetermined. V shed 5 bases and J shed 4 bases, with 11 bases lying between them. This CDR3 has 13 residues. CDR1 is SNHLY and CDR2 is FYNNEI in the germline V gene. The chain's CDR3 is CASSTGPSYGYTF. The CDR3 DNA is TGTGCCAGCAGTACTGGACCTAGCTATGGCTACACCTTC.

The chain is built from TRBV12-3 or TRBV12-4 and TRBJ2-5; D assignment may be TRBD1 or TRBD2 (5 bases each). V lost 0 bases, J lost 5 bases, and 16 bases lay in between. This CDR3 has 16 amino acids. The CDR3 spells CASSLAPLRGDETQYF. The CDR3 nucleotides are TGTGCCAGCAGTTTAGCCCCCCTTAGGGGAGATGAGACCCAGTACTTC.

CDR3 in DNA: TGCAGTGCTAGGACGGAGGTAGGGATGGGGGACAATGAGCAGTTCTTC. Its translation: CSARTEVGMGDNEQFF. V usage is TRBV20-1 and J usage is TRBJ2-1, with D perhaps matching TRBD1 or TRBD2 (5 bases each). V was pared by 3 bases and J by 5 bases, with 20 bases between. Per germline, CDR1 DFQATT and CDR2 SNEGSKA (reference sequence). CDR3 length: 16 residues.

This clonotype was observed many times. J is TRBJ1-6 and V is TRBV7-9; D is perhaps TRBD1 (6 bases). Germline-derived CDR1 and CDR2 are SEHNR and FQNEAQ (reference sequence). V lost 5 bases to trimming and J lost 6 bases, with 11 bases between them. CDR3 length: 14 residues. The CDR3 spells CASSPGGANSPLHF. The CDR3 bases are TGTGCCAGCAGCCCCGGGGGGGCTAATTCACCCCTCCACTTT.

This clonotype was observed many times. V is TRBV7-2 and J is TRBJ2-7; 9 bases are a match to TRBD1. The V gene end was trimmed by 0 bases and the J gene end by 0 bases; junction bases not matched to a gene: 3. The CDR3 contains 16 residues. CDR1 and CDR2 (germline): SGHTA, FQGNSA. The CDR3 region is CASSLARTGVSYEQYF. The CDR3, as DNA: TGTGCCAGCAGCTTAGCCCGGACAGGGGTCTCCTACGAGCAGTACTTC. Looking up the rest from reference TRBV7-2 and TRBJ2-7 gives the full variable domain: GAGVSQSPSNKVTEKGKDVELRCDPISGHTALYWYRQSLGQGLEFLIYFQGNSAPDKSGLPSDRFSAERTGGSVSTLTIQRTQQEDSAVYLCASSLARTGVSYEQYFGPGTRLTVT.

The V call is TRBV11-2, the J call TRBJ2-7; 8 nucleotides align to TRBD1. The V segment lost 4 bases and the J segment 4 bases; nucleotides outside the gene matches: 12. From germline, CDR1 is SGHAT and CDR2 FQNNGV. The CDR3 extends over 16 amino acids. As DNA, the CDR3 is TGTGCCAGCAGCTCGCCAGGACAGGGTTTTCCATACGAGCAGTACTTC. It specifies CASSSPGQGFPYEQYF.

The V gene is TRBV20-1, the J gene TRBJ2-1; tentatively, D is TRBD2 (6 bases). V lost 5 bases to trimming and J lost 9 bases, with 20 bases between them. CDR3 length: 14 residues. Germline-derived CDR1 and CDR2 are DFQATT and SNEGSKA (reference sequence). CDR3 protein: CSAPGTSRSGEQFF. CDR3 DNA sequence: TGCAGTGCTCCAGGGACTTCCCGCAGCGGTGAGCAGTTCTTC.

The rearrangement links TRBV5-1 to TRBJ2-3; 12 positions agree with TRBD2. Germline lookup yields CDR1 SGHRS and CDR2 YFSETQ. CDR3 length: 15 amino acids. With V trimmed by 5 bases and J by 2 bases, 3 bases remained unmatched. In nucleotides, the CDR3 is TGCGCCAGCAGTGGGACTAGCGGGTCCACAGATACGCAGTATTTT. Translation gives CASSGTSGSTDTQYF.

This clonotype has only a few counts. The junction departs from the called germline gene at one end, perhaps through a read error. The V and J genes are TRBV7-8 and TRBJ1-1; 10 nucleotides agree with TRBD1. Per germline, CDR1 SGHVS and CDR2 FQNEAQ. CDR3 size: 14 residues. The CDR3 bases are TGTGCCAGCAGCAAGGGACAGGGGAACGCTGAAGCTTTCTTT. As protein: CASSKGQGNAEAFF.

V is TRBV6-5 and J is TRBJ2-3, with D hard to call. Deletions cut 0 bases from V and 2 bases from J, with 12 bases between. This CDR3 comprises 16 residues. Germline loops: CDR1 MNHEY, CDR2 SVGAGI. This CDR3 reads CASSYSGDTFTDTQYF. CDR3 nucleotides: TGTGCCAGCAGTTACTCGGGTGATACTTTCACAGATACGCAGTATTTT.

As to this clonotype: One end of the junction varies from germline; a read error may be responsible. The V and J genes are TRBV20-1 and TRBJ1-6, with 7 nucleotides matching TRBD1. Germline V gene lookup returns CDR1 DFQATT and CDR2 SNEGSKA (reference sequence). The CDR3 is 19 amino acids. CDR3 in amino acids: CSARADRESWLKYSSPLHF. CDR3 coding DNA: TGCAGTGCTAGAGCCGACAGGGAATCCTGGTTAAAATATAGTTCACCCCTCCACTTT.

This clonotype was recorded only once. This chain links TRBV27 with TRBJ2-2; TRBD1 aligns across 10 bases. Germline V lookup: CDR1 MNHEY, CDR2 SMNVEV (reference sequence). The junction had 7 bases not matched to a gene; V was cut back by 6 bases and J by 6 bases. This CDR3 is built from 15 residues. The CDR3 here is CASSRGTGEAGELFF. CDR3 DNA: TGTGCCAGCAGCCGTGGGACAGGGGAGGCCGGGGAGCTGTTTTTT.

This chain uses TRBV30 with TRBJ2-7, with TRBD2 identical over 11 bases. CDR3 length: 15 residues. From germline, CDR1 is GTSNPN and CDR2 SVGIG (reference sequence). V shed 3 bases and J 1 base; nucleotides not matched to a gene: 5. The CDR3 nucleotides read TGTGCCTGGAGGGGCCTAGCGGGGGGATCCTACGAGCAGTACTTC. Amino acids: CAWRGLAGGSYEQYF.

The gene calls are TRBV12-5 and TRBJ1-3; D perhaps matches TRBD1 (5 bases). This CDR3 is 14 amino acids long. Germline assignment: CDR1 LGHNT and CDR2 FRNRAP. V lost 7 bases to trimming and J lost 0 bases, with 10 bases between them. Here the CDR3 DNA reads TGTGCTAGTGCTGACAGCAACTCTGGAAACACCATATATTTT. This translates into CASADSNSGNTIYF.

This clonotype was seen a handful of times. This sequence joins TRBV30 and TRBJ1-2, with TRBD1 matching 8 bases. Germline values: CDR1 GTSNPN, CDR2 SVGIG (reference sequence). V shed 2 bases, J shed 5 bases, and the junction held 4 bases outside the gene matches. The CDR3 runs 13 residues. The CDR3 loop reads CAWSRDRRYGYTF. CDR3 DNA: TGTGCCTGGAGTAGGGACAGGAGATATGGCTACACCTTC.

This clonotype was found a few times. This chain connects TRBV19 to TRBJ1-1; TRBD1 matches 7 bases. CDR1 is LNHDA, CDR2 SQIVND, per germline (reference sequence). This CDR3 has 15 residues. V lost 3 bases to trimming and J lost 0 bases; unmatched junction nucleotides: 4. CDR3 sequence: CASSIGDSLNTEAFF. CDR3 DNA: TGTGCCAGTAGTATTGGGGACAGTTTGAACACTGAAGCTTTCTTT. The full variable domain, rest sourced from reference TRBV19 and TRBJ1-1, is DGGITQSPKYLFRKEGQNVTLSCEQNLNHDAMYWYRQDPGQGLRLIYYSQIVNDFQKGDIAEGYSVSREKKESFPLTVTSAQKNPTAFYLCASSIGDSLNTEAFFGQGTRLTVV.

This clonotype was recorded a few times. CDR3 in amino acids: CASSLAGSRGTDTQYF. CDR3 sequence (DNA): TGTGCCAGCAGCTTAGCGGGCTCGAGGGGCACAGATACGCAGTATTTT. The gene calls are TRBV7-6 and TRBJ2-3; D is perhaps TRBD2 (5 bases). CDR1 and CDR2 (germline): SGHVS, FNYEAQ. Deletions cut 0 bases from V and 1 base from J, with 11 bases between. The CDR3 covers 16 residues.

This chain connects TRBV7-6 to TRBJ1-6; 8 bases match TRBD1. After removal of 4 bases from V and 4 bases from J, the junction contained 6 bases not matched to a gene. The CDR3 runs to 16 residues. Per germline, CDR1 SGHVS and CDR2 FNYEAQ. CDR3 loop: CASSSGTGGYNSPLHF. The CDR3 DNA reads as TGTGCCAGCAGCTCAGGAACAGGGGGGTATAATTCACCCCTCCACTTT.